This paragraph covers one T cell receptor (beta chain) sequence. This entry belongs to a study of blood T cell repertoires in COVID-19. Study-level background: Whether acute or convalescent, the COVID-19 samples came from the United States, Italy and Spain. Sources were T cells, B-cell-depleted T cells, or PBMCs; the material itself was cDNA or gDNA.

Per the original data handling: The assay estimated nucleated cells by amplifying reference gene primers. Sequencing was performed with immunoSEQ multiplex PCR; in TCRdb, only in-frame clones are kept and a portion is missing. That table supplies the V and J calls and clone size; D and trimming were determined from the DNA. This sample has about 110,000 clones, with approximately 85% found just once. The origin of this receptor is a human donor in a cohort sampled during active COVID-19. Source material: peripheral blood.

In DNA form, the CDR3 reads TGTGCCAGTAGCAACCCTCCGACAGGGGCAGATACGCAGTATTTT. Translated, it gives CASSNPPTGADTQYF. This chain joins TRBV19 and TRBJ2-3, with 8 bases that match TRBD1. The V and J ends lost 6 bases and 4 bases, in that order; junction bases with no gene match: 9. Germline CDR1 LNHDA, CDR2 SQIVND (reference sequence). This CDR3 has 15 residues. The variable domain in full, completed from reference TRBV19 and TRBJ2-3, reads DGGITQSPKYLFRKEGQNVTLSCEQNLNHDAMYWYRQDPGQGLRLIYYSQIVNDFQKGDIAEGYSVSREKKESFPLTVTSAQKNPTAFYLCASSNPPTGADTQYFGPGTRLTVL.